The 10 T cell receptor beta chains listed next were all sequenced from one sample in a study of beta chain features in type 1 diabetes. Notes on the study in general: Shortening that was moderate but significant affected the TCRB CDR3s of Type 1 diabetes patients in all four CD4+ subsets.

These receptors' targets are unknown. cDNA synthesis used the whole RNA isolate, giving expressed TCRB sequences. This table comes from immunoSEQ multiplex PCR, and its TCRdb copy is limited to in-frame clones, with some not included. The sample yields about 150,000 clones, 9% to 12% seen once. Sample: central memory CD4+ T cells from blood. These TCRs come from a man aged 30-40 years with type 1 diabetes.

This clone was seen more than once but under ten times. This chain connects TRBV18 to TRBJ2-1; 8 bases fit TRBD2. The CDR3 contains 15 residues. Per germline, CDR1 KGHSH and CDR2 LQKENI. The junction had 12 bases not matched to a gene; V was cut back by 2 bases and J by 12 bases. The CDR3 reads CASSPAASGRGSQFF. In DNA, the CDR3 is TGTGCCAGCTCACCAGCGGCAAGCGGGAGAGGCTCGCAGTTCTTC. The complete variable domain, with remaining parts taken from reference TRBV18 and TRBJ2-1, reads NAGVMQNPRHLVRRRGQEARLRCSPMKGHSHVYWYRQLPEEGLKFMVYLQKENIIDESGMPKERFSAEFPKEGPSILRIQQVVRGDSAAYFCASSPAASGRGSQFFGPGTRLTVL.

The chain combines TRBV7-9 with TRBJ2-3, with D maybe TRBD1 (6 bases). The germline V gene has CDR1 SEHNR and CDR2 FQNEAQ (reference sequence). The CDR3 is made up of 14 amino acids. Trimming shortened V by 2 bases and J by 2 bases, and 8 bases separated the two germline ends. The CDR3 DNA is TGTGCCAGCAGCTTACCAGGGGCCACAGATACGCAGTATTTT. Translation gives CASSLPGATDTQYF.

This clone has a handful of counts. V and J are TRBV5-1 and TRBJ1-2, with 7 positions matching TRBD1. Trimming cost V 4 bases and J 2 bases; bases outside gene matches: 11. Per germline, CDR1 SGHRS and CDR2 YFSETQ. The CDR3 totals 16 residues. The CDR3 nucleotides read TGCGCCAGCAGCCCCCTTCCGGGACAGAAAAACTATGGCTACACCTTC. Translated, it gives CASSPLPGQKNYGYTF. Full variable domain (rest looked up from reference TRBV5-1 and TRBJ1-2): KAGVTQTPRYLIKTRGQQVTLSCSPISGHRSVSWYQQTPGQGLQFLFEYFSETQRNKGNFPGRFSGRQFSNSRSEMNVSTLELGDSALYLCASSPLPGQKNYGYTFGSGTRLTVV.

The rearrangement uses TRBV7-9 and TRBJ2-7, with 10 bases lining up with TRBD2. Germline V gene lookup returns CDR1 SEHNR and CDR2 FQNEAQ (reference sequence). This CDR3 region has 14 residues. With 5 bases clipped from V and 3 bases from J, the junction kept 4 bases outside the gene matches. This chain's CDR3 is CASSPRTSGYEQYF. CDR3 bases: TGTGCCAGCAGCCCTCGGACTAGCGGCTACGAGCAGTACTTC.

This clone was seen a handful of times. J is TRBJ2-7 and V is TRBV30, with 8 positions matching TRBD2. With 2 bases clipped from V and 5 bases from J, the junction kept 5 bases outside the gene matches. Germline V gene data show CDR1 as GTSNPN and CDR2 as SVGIG (reference sequence). This CDR3 contains 13 residues. The CDR3 DNA reads TGTGCCTGGAGTAGAGCGGGAGCTAACGAGCAGTACTTC. Amino acid sequence: CAWSRAGANEQYF.

This clone was seen only a few times. This rearrangement joins TRBV5-1 to TRBJ2-1; 8 bases map to TRBD1. J was trimmed by 7 bases and V by 4 bases; bases with no gene match: 7. Germline V CDR1 and CDR2: SGHRS, YFSETQ. The CDR3 runs 14 residues. CDR3 region: CASSNGQGGNEQFF. Written as DNA, the CDR3 is TGCGCCAGCAGCAACGGACAGGGTGGGAATGAGCAGTTCTTC. The entire variable domain, with the rest obtained from reference TRBV5-1 and TRBJ2-1, is as follows: KAGVTQTPRYLIKTRGQQVTLSCSPISGHRSVSWYQQTPGQGLQFLFEYFSETQRNKGNFPGRFSGRQFSNSRSEMNVSTLELGDSALYLCASSNGQGGNEQFFGPGTRLTVL.

This sequence joins TRBV30 and TRBJ1-1, with D possibly TRBD1 on 6 matching bases. CDR3 length: 12 amino acids. Germline V lookup: CDR1 GTSNPN, CDR2 SVGIG (reference sequence). V gave up 5 bases and J gave up 1 base, with 8 bases separating them. CDR3 sequence: CAWGQSNTEAFF. The CDR3 coding sequence is TGTGCCTGGGGACAGTCGAACACTGAAGCTTTCTTT.

The rearrangement uses TRBV18 and TRBJ2-7, with 8 bases aligning to TRBD1. The CDR3 contains 16 residues. The J segment lost 7 bases and the V segment lost 4 bases, leaving 15 bases of the junction unmatched. CDR1 is KGHSH and CDR2 is LQKENI in the germline V gene. The CDR3 is CASSRPGQGAWGEQYF. The CDR3 DNA is TGTGCCAGCTCACGGCCGGGGCAGGGGGCCTGGGGGGAGCAGTACTTC.

This clone was counted only a few times. Here the CDR3 DNA reads TGTGCCAGCAGTGACAGGGGTATTCAGTACTTC. Translation gives CASSDRGIQYF. This chain links TRBV2 with TRBJ2-4, with D perhaps matching TRBD1 (6 bases). CDR1 and CDR2 from the germline V gene are SNHLY and FYNNEI. CDR3 length equals 11 residues. V shed 3 bases and J shed 10 bases, with 7 bases lying between them.

This clone was recorded many times. The genes are TRBV18 and TRBJ2-5; TRBD2 matches 12 bases. Trimming took 3 bases from V and 4 from J; bases not matched to a gene: 6. This CDR3 region has 16 residues. Germline loops: CDR1 KGHSH, CDR2 LQKENI. The CDR3 region has the DNA TGTGCCAGCTCACCTTTGCTAGCGGGAGGGCCAGAGACCCAGTACTTC. It codes for CASSPLLAGGPETQYF.